This record covers a single T cell receptor beta chain. CDR1 is SGHNT, CDR2 YYREEE, per germline (reference sequence). This CDR3 is built from 15 residues. V shed 4 bases and J 4 bases; nucleotides not matched to a gene: 9. Produced via immunoSEQ multiplex PCR; TCRdb's table is partial and in-frame only. The sample gives approximately 130,000 clones, roughly 80% of which show up once; approximately 3.5% is in the top ten. This sample was taken from a study of cytotoxic CD8 clonotypes in ibrutinib-treated CLL. Background on the study: Mean per-sample yields comprised 255,043 productive templates and 94,082 productive rearrangements.

The TCR sequence derives from a human donor with chronic lymphocytic leukemia. The sample here was PBMCs, taken after 24 months of ibrutinib treatment. The chain is built from TRBV5-4 and TRBJ2-7, with 9 nucleotides matching TRBD2. In DNA, the CDR3 is TGTGCCAGCAGCAGCACCCATAGCGGGAGATACGAGCAGTACTTC. Amino acids: CASSSTHSGRYEQYF.